These 8 T cell receptor beta chains share one sample of origin, sequenced in a study of OX40 agonist ivuxolimab in advanced cancers. Libraries were prepared by immunoSEQ multiplex PCR; TCRdb keeps only in-frame clonotypes and omits some of them. The sample shows roughly 120,000 clones, 85% to 95% of them seen only once. The sequencing used CD4+ or CD8+ T cells sorted from blood, collected in a trial of the OX40 agonist ivuxolimab. All receptors come from an adult with an advanced solid tumor such as melanoma, head and neck, liver or kidney cancer.

The chain combines TRBV6-5 with TRBJ1-5, with D perhaps TRBD1 (5 bases). CDR1 is MNHEY, CDR2 SVGAGI, per germline. Trimming took 2 bases from V and 7 from J, leaving 12 bases between them. CDR3 length equals 14 residues. CDR3 sequence reads: CASSYGGGEQPQHF. DNA for the CDR3: TGTGCCAGCAGTTACGGCGGGGGAGAGCAGCCCCAGCATTTT.

This clone turned up a few times. The chain joins TRBV2 to TRBJ2-7, with 7 bases matching TRBD1. The CDR3 consists of 12 residues. The germline V gene has CDR1 SNHLY and CDR2 FYNNEI. V was clipped by 6 bases and J by 4 bases; unmatched bases: 3. The CDR3 protein is CASSDRAYEQYF. The CDR3 DNA reads as TGTGCCAGCAGCGACAGGGCATACGAGCAGTACTTC.

The chain combines TRBV18 with TRBJ1-1; 9 nucleotides match TRBD1. V shed 5 bases, J shed 4 bases, and the junction held 5 bases outside the gene matches. Germline V gives CDR1 KGHSH, CDR2 LQKENI. The CDR3 runs 14 residues. CDR3 loop: CASSTRDRVTEAFF. The DNA of the CDR3 is TGTGCCAGCTCAACCCGGGACAGGGTCACTGAAGCTTTCTTT.

In this sample, this clone turned up once. The chain uses TRBV6-5 and TRBJ2-2; D gene unclear. Trimming pared 4 bases from V and 4 bases from J, leaving 4 bases between. Germline V CDR1 and CDR2: MNHEY, SVGAGI. CDR3 length: 12 amino acids. CDR3 nucleotides: TGTGCCAGCAGTTTAATCACCGGGGAGCTGTTTTTT. Translation: CASSLITGELFF.

This clone was counted only a few times. The V gene is TRBV4-1, the J gene TRBJ2-1, with 11 nucleotides matching TRBD2. The CDR3 covers 16 residues. Germline lookup yields CDR1 MGHRA and CDR2 YSYEKL. J gave up 6 bases and V 0 bases, and 4 bases lay outside the gene matches. CDR3 sequence reads: CASSQDHTSGGNEQFF. The DNA of the CDR3 is TGCGCCAGCAGCCAAGATCACACTAGCGGGGGCAATGAGCAGTTCTTC.

DNA of the CDR3: TGTGCCATCAGCGACAGCGGGAGCCTTTTTGAGCAGTTCTTC. This codes for CAISDSGSLFEQFF. The chain links TRBV10-3 to TRBJ2-1; 8 nucleotides line up with TRBD2. V lost 6 bases to trimming and J lost 9 bases; unmatched junction nucleotides: 10. This CDR3 has 14 amino acids. In germline, CDR1 is ENHRY, CDR2 SYGVKD.

This sequence joins TRBV11-2 and TRBJ2-2; no clear D gene. The germline CDR1 and CDR2 sequences are SGHAT and FQNNGV. The CDR3 has 15 amino acids. V was clipped by 3 bases and J by 7 bases, with 15 bases between them. The CDR3 DNA sequence: TGTGCCAGCAGCTTTCTTCGGAAGGGTATCGGGGAGCTGTTTTTT. Protein sequence: CASSFLRKGIGELFF.

The chain links TRBV7-8 to TRBJ1-3; D unclear. Germline V lookup: CDR1 SGHVS, CDR2 FQNEAQ. The germline V and J ends were trimmed by 1 base and 4 bases, with 23 bases remaining between them. The CDR3 length is 19 residues. The CDR3 loop is CASSLVVSRGPVSGNTIYF. CDR3 coding DNA: TGTGCCAGCAGCTTAGTTGTTAGTCGAGGGCCGGTTTCGGGAAACACCATATATTTT. The variable domain in full, with the rest retrieved from reference TRBV7-8 and TRBJ1-3, is GAGVSQSPRYKVAKRGQDVALRCDPISGHVSLFWYQQALGQGPEFLTYFQNEAQLDKSGLPSDRFFAERPEGSVSTLKIQRTQQEDSAVYLCASSLVVSRGPVSGNTIYFGEGSWLTVV.